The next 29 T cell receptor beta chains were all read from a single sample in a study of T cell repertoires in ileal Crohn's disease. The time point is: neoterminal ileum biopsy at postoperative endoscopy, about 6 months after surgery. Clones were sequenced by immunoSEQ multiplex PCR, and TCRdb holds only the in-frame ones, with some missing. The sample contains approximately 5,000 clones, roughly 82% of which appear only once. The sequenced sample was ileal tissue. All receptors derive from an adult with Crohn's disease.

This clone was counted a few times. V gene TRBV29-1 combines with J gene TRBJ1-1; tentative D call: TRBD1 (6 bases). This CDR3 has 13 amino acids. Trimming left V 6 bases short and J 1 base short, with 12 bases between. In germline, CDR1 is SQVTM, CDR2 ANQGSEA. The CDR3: CSVAGAQNTEAFF. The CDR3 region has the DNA TGCAGCGTGGCAGGGGCCCAGAACACTGAAGCTTTCTTT. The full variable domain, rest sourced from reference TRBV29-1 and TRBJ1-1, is SAVISQKPSRDICQRGTSLTIQCQVDSQVTMMFWYRQQPGQSLTLIATANQGSEATYESGFVIDKFPISRPNLTFSTLTVSNMSPEDSSIYLCSVAGAQNTEAFFGQGTRLTVV.

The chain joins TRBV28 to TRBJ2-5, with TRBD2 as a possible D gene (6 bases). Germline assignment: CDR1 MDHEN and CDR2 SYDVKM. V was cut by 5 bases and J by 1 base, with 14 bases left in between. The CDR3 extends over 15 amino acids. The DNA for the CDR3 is TGTGCCAGCAGTCCCGCGACCGGGGGCCAAGAGACCCAGTACTTC. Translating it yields CASSPATGGQETQYF. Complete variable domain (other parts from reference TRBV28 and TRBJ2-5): DVKVTQSSRYLVKRTGEKVFLECVQDMDHENMFWYRQDPGLGLRLIYFSYDVKMKEKGDIPEGYSVSREKKERFSLILESASTNQTSMYLCASSPATGGQETQYFGPGTRLLVL.

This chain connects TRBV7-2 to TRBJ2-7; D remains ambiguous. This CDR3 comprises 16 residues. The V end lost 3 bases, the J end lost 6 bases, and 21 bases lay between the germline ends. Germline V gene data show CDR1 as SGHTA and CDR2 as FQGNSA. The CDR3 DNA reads TGTGCCAGCAGCTTCCCCCCTTCCAGTTTGTCGGGCGAGCAGTACTTC. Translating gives CASSFPPSSLSGEQYF.

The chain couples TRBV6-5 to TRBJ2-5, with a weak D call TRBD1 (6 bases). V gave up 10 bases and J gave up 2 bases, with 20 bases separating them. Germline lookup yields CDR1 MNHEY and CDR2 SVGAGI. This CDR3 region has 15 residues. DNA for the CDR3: TGTGCCACTTACTGGGTTGGAAGGGGGCAAGAGACCCAGTACTTC. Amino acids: CATYWVGRGQETQYF.

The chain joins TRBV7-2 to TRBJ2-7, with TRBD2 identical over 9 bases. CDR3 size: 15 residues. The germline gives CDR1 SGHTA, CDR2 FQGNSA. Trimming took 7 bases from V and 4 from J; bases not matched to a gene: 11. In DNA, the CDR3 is TGTGCCAGCATCCCCCGAGCGGGAGGCCTATACGAGCAGTACTTC. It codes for CASIPRAGGLYEQYF.

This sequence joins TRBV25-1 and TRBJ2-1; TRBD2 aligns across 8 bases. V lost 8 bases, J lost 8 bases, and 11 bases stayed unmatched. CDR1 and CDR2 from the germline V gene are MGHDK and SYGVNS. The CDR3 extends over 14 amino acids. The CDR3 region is CASSGGGRAHEQFF. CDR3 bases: TGTGCCAGCTCCGGGGGGGGGAGGGCACATGAGCAGTTCTTC.

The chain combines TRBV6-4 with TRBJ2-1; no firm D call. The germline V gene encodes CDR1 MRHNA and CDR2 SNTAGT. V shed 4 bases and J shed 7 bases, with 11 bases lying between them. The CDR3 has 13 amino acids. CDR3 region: CASSASDLNEQFF. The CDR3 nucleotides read TGTGCCAGCAGTGCCTCGGACCTTAATGAGCAGTTCTTC.

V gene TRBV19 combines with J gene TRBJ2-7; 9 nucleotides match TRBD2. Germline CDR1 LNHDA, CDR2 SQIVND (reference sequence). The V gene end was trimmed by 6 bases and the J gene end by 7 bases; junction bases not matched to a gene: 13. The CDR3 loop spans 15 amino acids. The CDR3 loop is CASSPTIAGAGEQYF. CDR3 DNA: TGTGCCAGTAGCCCCACTATAGCGGGAGCTGGAGAGCAGTACTTC.

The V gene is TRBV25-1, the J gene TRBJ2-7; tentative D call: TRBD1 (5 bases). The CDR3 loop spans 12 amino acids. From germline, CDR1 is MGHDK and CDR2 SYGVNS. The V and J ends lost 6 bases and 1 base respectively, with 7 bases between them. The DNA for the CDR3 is TGTGCCAGCAGGGGGCTATCCTACGAGCAGTACTTC. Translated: CASRGLSYEQYF.

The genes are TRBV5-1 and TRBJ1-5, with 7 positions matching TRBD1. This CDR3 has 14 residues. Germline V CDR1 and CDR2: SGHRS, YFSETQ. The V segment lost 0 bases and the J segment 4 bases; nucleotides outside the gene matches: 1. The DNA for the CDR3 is TGCGCCAGCAGCTTGGGGGACAGAAATCAGCCCCAGCATTTT. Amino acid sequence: CASSLGDRNQPQHF.

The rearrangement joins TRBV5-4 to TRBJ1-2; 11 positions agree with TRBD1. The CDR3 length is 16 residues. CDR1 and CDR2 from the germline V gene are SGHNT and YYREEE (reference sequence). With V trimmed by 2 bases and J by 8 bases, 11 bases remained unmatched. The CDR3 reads CASSFARGGQGGGYTF. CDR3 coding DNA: TGTGCCAGCAGCTTCGCCCGAGGGGGACAGGGGGGAGGCTACACCTTC.

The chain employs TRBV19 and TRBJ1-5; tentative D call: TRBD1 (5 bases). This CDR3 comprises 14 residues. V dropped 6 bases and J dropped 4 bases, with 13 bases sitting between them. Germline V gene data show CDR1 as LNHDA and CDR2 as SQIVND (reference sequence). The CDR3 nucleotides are TGTGCCAGTAGGCTTGGGACCCAGAATCAGCCCCAGCATTTT. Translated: CASRLGTQNQPQHF.

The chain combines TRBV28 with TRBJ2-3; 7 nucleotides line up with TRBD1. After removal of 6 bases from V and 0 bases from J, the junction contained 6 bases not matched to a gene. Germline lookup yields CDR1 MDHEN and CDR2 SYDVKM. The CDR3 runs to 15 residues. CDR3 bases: TGTGCCAGCAGGGGGACAGTCCATAGCACAGATACGCAGTATTTT. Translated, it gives CASRGTVHSTDTQYF.

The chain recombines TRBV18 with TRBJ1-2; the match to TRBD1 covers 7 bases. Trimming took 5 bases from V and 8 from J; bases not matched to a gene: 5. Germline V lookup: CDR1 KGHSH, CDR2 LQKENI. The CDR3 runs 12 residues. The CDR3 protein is CASSATGNGYTF. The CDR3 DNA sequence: TGTGCCAGCTCAGCGACAGGGAACGGCTACACCTTC. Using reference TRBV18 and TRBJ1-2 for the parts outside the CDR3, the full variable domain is NAGVMQNPRHLVRRRGQEARLRCSPMKGHSHVYWYRQLPEEGLKFMVYLQKENIIDESGMPKERFSAEFPKEGPSILRIQQVVRGDSAAYFCASSATGNGYTFGSGTRLTVV.

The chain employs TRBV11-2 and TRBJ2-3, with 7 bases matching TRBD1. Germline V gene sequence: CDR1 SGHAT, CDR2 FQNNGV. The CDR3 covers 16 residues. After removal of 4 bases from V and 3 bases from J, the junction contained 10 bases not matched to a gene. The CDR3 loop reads CASSSRDREGTDTQYF. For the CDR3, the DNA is TGTGCCAGCAGCTCCCGGGACAGAGAGGGAACAGATACGCAGTATTTT.

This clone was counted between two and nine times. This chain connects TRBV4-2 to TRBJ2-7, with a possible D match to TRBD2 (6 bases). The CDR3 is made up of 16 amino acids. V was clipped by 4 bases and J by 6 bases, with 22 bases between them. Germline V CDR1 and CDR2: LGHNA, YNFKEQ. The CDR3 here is CASSPQVEGEDREQYF. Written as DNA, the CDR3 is TGTGCCAGCAGCCCCCAAGTTGAAGGGGAGGACCGCGAGCAGTACTTC.

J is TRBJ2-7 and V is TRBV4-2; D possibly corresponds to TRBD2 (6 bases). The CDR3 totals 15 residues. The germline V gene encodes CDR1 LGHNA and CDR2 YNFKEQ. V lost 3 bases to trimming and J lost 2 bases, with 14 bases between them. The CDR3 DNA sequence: TGTGCCAGCAGCCAGGGTAGCGGAGCGGCCTACGAGCAGTACTTC. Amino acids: CASSQGSGAAYEQYF.

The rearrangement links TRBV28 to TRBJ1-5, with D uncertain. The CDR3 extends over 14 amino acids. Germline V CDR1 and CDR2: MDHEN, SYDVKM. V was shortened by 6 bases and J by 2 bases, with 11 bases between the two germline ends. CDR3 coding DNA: TGTGCCAGCAGCGAGGGAAGGCGCAATCAGCCCCAGCATTTT. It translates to CASSEGRRNQPQHF.

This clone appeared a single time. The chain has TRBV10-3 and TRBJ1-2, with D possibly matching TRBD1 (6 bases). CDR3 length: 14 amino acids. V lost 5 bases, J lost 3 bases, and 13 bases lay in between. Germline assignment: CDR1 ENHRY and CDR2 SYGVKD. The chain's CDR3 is CAISTGLGYYGYTF. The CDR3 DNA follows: TGTGCCATCAGTACAGGGTTAGGGTACTATGGCTACACCTTC.

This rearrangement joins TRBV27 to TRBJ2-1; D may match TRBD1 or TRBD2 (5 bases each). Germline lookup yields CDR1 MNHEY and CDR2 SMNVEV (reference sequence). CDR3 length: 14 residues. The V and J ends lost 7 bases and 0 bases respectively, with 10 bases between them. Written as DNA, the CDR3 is TGTGCCAGCAATTGGGGGAGCTCCTACAATGAGCAGTTCTTC. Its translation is CASNWGSSYNEQFF.

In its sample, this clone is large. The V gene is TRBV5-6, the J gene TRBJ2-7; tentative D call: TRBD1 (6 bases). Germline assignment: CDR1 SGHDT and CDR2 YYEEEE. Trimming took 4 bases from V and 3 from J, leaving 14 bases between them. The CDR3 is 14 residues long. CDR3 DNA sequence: TGTGCCAGCAGCCCGGGACAAAGCTTCTACGAGCAGTACTTC. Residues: CASSPGQSFYEQYF. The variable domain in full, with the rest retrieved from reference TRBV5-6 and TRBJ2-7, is DAGVTQSPTHLIKTRGQQVTLRCSPKSGHDTVSWYQQALGQGPQFIFQYYEEEERQRGNFPDRFSGHQFPNYSSELNVNALLLGDSALYLCASSPGQSFYEQYFGPGTRLTVT.

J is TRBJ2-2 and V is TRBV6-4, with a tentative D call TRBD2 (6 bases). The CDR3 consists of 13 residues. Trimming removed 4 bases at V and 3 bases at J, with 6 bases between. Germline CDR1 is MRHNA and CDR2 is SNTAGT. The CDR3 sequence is CASSGGDTGELFF. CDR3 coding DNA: TGTGCCAGCAGTGGGGGGGACACCGGGGAGCTGTTTTTT.

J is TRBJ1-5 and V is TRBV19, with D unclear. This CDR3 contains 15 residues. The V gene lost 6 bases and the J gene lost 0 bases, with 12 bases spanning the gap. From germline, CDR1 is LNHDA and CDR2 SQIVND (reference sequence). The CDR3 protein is CASRVEIYSNQPQHF. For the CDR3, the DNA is TGTGCCAGTAGGGTGGAGATCTATAGCAATCAGCCCCAGCATTTT.

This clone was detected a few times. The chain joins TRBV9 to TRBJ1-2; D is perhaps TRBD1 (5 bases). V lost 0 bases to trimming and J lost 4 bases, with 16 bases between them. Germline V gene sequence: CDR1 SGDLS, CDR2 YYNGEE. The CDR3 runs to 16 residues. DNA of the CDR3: TGTGCCAGCAGCGTAGCTTCGACAGCGAGGGGCTATGGCTACACCTTC. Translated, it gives CASSVASTARGYGYTF.

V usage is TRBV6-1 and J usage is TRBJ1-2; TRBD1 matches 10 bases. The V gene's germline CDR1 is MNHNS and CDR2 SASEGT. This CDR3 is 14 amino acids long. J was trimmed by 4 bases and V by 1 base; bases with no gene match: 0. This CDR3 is CASSEGTGGYGYTF. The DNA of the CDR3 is TGTGCCAGCAGTGAAGGGACAGGGGGCTATGGCTACACCTTC.

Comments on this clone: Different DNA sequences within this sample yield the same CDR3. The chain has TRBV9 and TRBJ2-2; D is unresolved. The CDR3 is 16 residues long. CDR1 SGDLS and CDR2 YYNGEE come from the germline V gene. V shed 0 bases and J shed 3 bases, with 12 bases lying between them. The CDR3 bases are TGTGCCAGCAGCGTAGGCCCAGTAGGAGACACCGGGGAGCTGTTTTTT. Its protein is CASSVGPVGDTGELFF.

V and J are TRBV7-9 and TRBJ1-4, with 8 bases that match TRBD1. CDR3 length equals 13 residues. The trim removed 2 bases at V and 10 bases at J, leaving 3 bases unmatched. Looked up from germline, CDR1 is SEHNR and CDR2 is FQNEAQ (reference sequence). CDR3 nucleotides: TGTGCCAGCAGCTTATTAACAGGGGGAAAACTGTTTTTT. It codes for CASSLLTGGKLFF.

CDR3 protein: CASSEAGTSGTTGELFF. Here the CDR3 DNA reads TGTGCCAGCAGTGAAGCAGGCACTAGCGGGACCACCGGGGAGCTGTTTTTT. The V and J genes are TRBV6-1 and TRBJ2-2; TRBD2 aligns across 10 bases. Germline-derived CDR1 and CDR2 are MNHNS and SASEGT. The J segment lost 4 bases and the V segment lost 0 bases, leaving 5 bases of the junction unmatched. The CDR3 runs to 17 residues.

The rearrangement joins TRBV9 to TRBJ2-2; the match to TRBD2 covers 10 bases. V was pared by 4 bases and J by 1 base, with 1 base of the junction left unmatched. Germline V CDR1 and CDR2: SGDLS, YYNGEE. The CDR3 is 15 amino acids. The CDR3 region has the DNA TGTGCCAGCAGCCGGACTAGCGGGAACACCGGGGAGCTGTTTTTT. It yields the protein CASSRTSGNTGELFF.